What follows is one T cell receptor beta chain and its context. It lacks a known antigen. Base qualities are not provided; no much larger clone lies one nucleotide away. Based on the germline V gene, the CDR1 and CDR2 sequences are KGHDR and SFDVKD. The junction shows trimming of 5 bases on V and 6 bases on J, plus 22 bases between the germline ends. Its CDR3 holds 16 amino acids, cysteine through phenylalanine. Kept here is only the CDR3 DNA, which spans 48 bases and is read in frame from base 1. The library relied on PCR. Reads for this sample came from an Illumina HiSeq 2500. Molecular barcoding was employed in the preparation of TCR libraries, with unique molecular identifiers being used to normalize TCRbeta repertoire quantification. The public sequencing data were trimmed at Q25 with fastp and processed into clonotypes with MiXCR by TCRdb, which kept only in-frame beta chains. Records with the same CDR3 protein are collapsed into one entry carrying the most frequent genes and DNA. This sample is represented by about 480,000 distinct CDR3 sequences; around 12% of them were singletons. Of the sample, over 5.5% is held by the ten largest clones.

This entry belongs to a study of T-cell reconstitution after alpha-beta-depleted transplantation in children (dated by TCRdb to 2016 to 2017). For the study in its entirety: T-cell immune reconstitution after TCRalphabeta/CD19-depleted allogeneic hematopoietic cell transplantation in children was quantitatively tracked in the study by means of TCR repertoire profiling.

The sequenced sample was PBMCs from the stem cell graft donor, obtained from the stem cell graft. The sequence was obtained from a human donor who donated a stem cell graft to a child with combined immunodeficiency. The rearranged chain carries TRBV24-1 and TRBJ2-7; the D gene is perhaps TRBD2, from 6 matching bases. Read as DNA, the sequence is TGTGCCACCAGTGCCTCCCCTAGCGCCCTTATGGGCGAGCAGTACTTC. It codes for CATSASPSALMGEQYF.